These 3 T cell receptor beta chains originate from one sample sequenced in a study of identical twins' blood T cells. TCRdb re-derived calls from the 5' RACE reads in MiXCR, one entry per CDR3 protein. The sample yields 350,000 to 450,000 distinct CDR3 sequences, over 25% seen once. Sequenced: PBMCs. These receptors were collected from a woman between 18 and 49 years old in good health.

Only a few counts were recorded for this clonotype. The chain combines TRBV27 with TRBJ1-1; TRBD1 is a possible D gene (6 bases). This CDR3 contains 16 residues. Looked up from germline, CDR1 is MNHEY and CDR2 is SMNVEV (reference sequence). Trimming left V 5 bases short and J 0 bases short, with 16 bases between. The CDR3 sequence is CASSPQQGSLNTEAFF. The CDR3 DNA sequence: TGTGCCAGCAGTCCGCAACAGGGTTCACTGAACACTGAAGCTTTCTTT.

The J gene is TRBJ2-2, the V gene TRBV6-5; TRBD1 is a possible D gene (6 bases). V was trimmed by 0 bases and J by 0 bases, leaving 14 bases between them. Germline assignment: CDR1 MNHEY and CDR2 SVGAGI. This CDR3 contains 18 residues. The CDR3 nucleotides read TGTGCCAGCAGTTACTCCCCAGGGGCCTACTCGAACACCGGGGAGCTGTTTTTT. Protein: CASSYSPGAYSNTGELFF.

This clonotype was observed at least ten times. This sequence joins TRBV5-1 and TRBJ2-2; D unclear. CDR3 size: 12 residues. Germline V lookup: CDR1 SGHRS, CDR2 YFSETQ. Trimming pared 0 bases from V and 6 bases from J, leaving 3 bases between. CDR3 loop: CASSLDAGELFF. The CDR3 nucleotides are TGCGCCAGCAGCTTGGATGCCGGGGAGCTGTTTTTT.